This TCR beta chain emerged from a study of blood T cells in healthy people across ages. Study-wide results and caveats: When set beside aged donors, long-lived donors presented more naive CD4+ cells and higher diversity.

A sample-barcoded 5' primer and a J-beta primer mix were used in a second PCR of about 6 to 12 cycles. TCRdb processed the 5' RACE reads anew with MiXCR; each CDR3 protein has one entry. The sample records over a million distinct CDR3 sequences, approximately 59% being singletons. This clonotype was counted a few times. Its matching antigen is unknown. CDR3 length equals 19 residues. Trimming cost V 4 bases and J 0 bases; bases outside gene matches: 10. Germline CDR1 reads SGHRS; CDR2 reads YFSETQ. Sequencing was done on a sample of blood. The source is a man between 18 and 35 years old in good health. The rearrangement uses TRBV5-1 and TRBJ2-3, with 14 bases identical to TRBD2. The CDR3 DNA is TGCGCCAGCAGCATAGGGACTAGCGGGGGACTCCGCAGCACAGATACGCAGTATTTT. Translated, it gives CASSIGTSGGLRSTDTQYF.